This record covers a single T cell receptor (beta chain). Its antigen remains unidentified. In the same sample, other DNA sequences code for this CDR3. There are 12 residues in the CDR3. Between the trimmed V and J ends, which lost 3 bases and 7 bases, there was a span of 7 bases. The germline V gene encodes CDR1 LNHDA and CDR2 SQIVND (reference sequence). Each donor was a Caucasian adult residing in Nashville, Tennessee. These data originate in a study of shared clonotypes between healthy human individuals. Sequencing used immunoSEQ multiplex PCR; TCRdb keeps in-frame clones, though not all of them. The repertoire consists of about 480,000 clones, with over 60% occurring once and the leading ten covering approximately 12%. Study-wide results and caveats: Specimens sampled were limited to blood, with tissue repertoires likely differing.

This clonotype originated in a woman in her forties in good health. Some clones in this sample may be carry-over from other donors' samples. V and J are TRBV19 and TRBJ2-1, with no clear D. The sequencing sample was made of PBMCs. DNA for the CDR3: TGTGCCAGTAGTATCCGAGGAAATGAGCAGTTCTTC. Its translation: CASSIRGNEQFF. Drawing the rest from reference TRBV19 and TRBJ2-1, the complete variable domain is DGGITQSPKYLFRKEGQNVTLSCEQNLNHDAMYWYRQDPGQGLRLIYYSQIVNDFQKGDIAEGYSVSREKKESFPLTVTSAQKNPTAFYLCASSIRGNEQFFGPGTRLTVL.